One and the same sample provided the 18 T cell receptor beta chains below, sequenced in a study of blood T cell repertoires in COVID-19. Sequencing was performed with immunoSEQ multiplex PCR; in TCRdb, only in-frame clones are kept and a portion is missing. The sample carries about 170,000 clones, approximately 85% recorded once. Specimen: peripheral blood. These receptors originate from a man in his 60s who had recovered from COVID-19.

The rearrangement links TRBV5-1 to TRBJ1-1; perhaps TRBD1 as D (5 bases). The CDR3 runs 16 residues. Trimming removed 1 base at V and 2 bases at J, with 15 bases between. CDR1 and CDR2 from the germline V gene are SGHRS and YFSETQ. CDR3 sequence (DNA): TGCGCCAGCAGCTTGACAGGCGGCGGGGTAAACACTGAAGCTTTCTTT. Translation gives CASSLTGGGVNTEAFF.

V usage is TRBV5-1 and J usage is TRBJ1-4; tentatively, D is TRBD1 (6 bases). CDR1 and CDR2 (germline): SGHRS, YFSETQ. V lost 0 bases, J lost 7 bases, and 10 bases lay in between. The CDR3 runs to 14 residues. CDR3 residues: CASSLGGPSEKLFF. The CDR3 nucleotides are TGCGCCAGCAGCTTGGGGGGGCCTTCTGAAAAACTGTTTTTT.

The rearrangement uses TRBV12-3 or TRBV12-4 and TRBJ1-4; D remains unclear. The CDR3 has 12 residues. V lost 6 bases and J 8 bases, leaving 10 bases between the germline ends. The CDR3 loop reads CASSPSREKLFF. DNA for the CDR3: TGTGCCAGCAGCCCCTCTCGGGAAAAACTGTTTTTT.

This sequence joins TRBV19 and TRBJ2-3; D may be TRBD2 (6 bases). CDR1 LNHDA and CDR2 SQIVND come from the germline V gene (reference sequence). The CDR3 is made up of 13 amino acids. Trimming shortened V by 10 bases and J by 8 bases, and 19 bases separated the two germline ends. The CDR3: CATAVDWGGTQYF. The CDR3 DNA sequence: TGTGCCACCGCGGTGGACTGGGGAGGTACGCAGTATTTT. Supplemented by reference TRBV19 and TRBJ2-3, the full variable domain reads DGGITQSPKYLFRKEGQNVTLSCEQNLNHDAMYWYRQDPGQGLRLIYYSQIVNDFQKGDIAEGYSVSREKKESFPLTVTSAQKNPTAFYLCATAVDWGGTQYFGPGTRLTVL.

This chain connects TRBV7-2 to TRBJ1-2; 8 positions match TRBD1. V trimming: 5 bases; J trimming: 2 bases; junction bases outside the gene matches: 4. Per germline, CDR1 SGHTA and CDR2 FQGNSA. The CDR3 length is 14 residues. The CDR3 sequence is CASSPRTGNYGYTF. CDR3 in DNA: TGTGCCAGCAGCCCTAGGACAGGGAACTATGGCTACACCTTC. Variable domain in full (rest from reference TRBV7-2 and TRBJ1-2): GAGVSQSPSNKVTEKGKDVELRCDPISGHTALYWYRQSLGQGLEFLIYFQGNSAPDKSGLPSDRFSAERTGGSVSTLTIQRTQQEDSAVYLCASSPRTGNYGYTFGSGTRLTVV.

This rearrangement joins TRBV3-1 (or the pseudogene TRBV3-2) to TRBJ1-2; 9 nucleotides align to TRBD1. Losses at the gene ends were 1 base for V and 1 base for J; bases not matched to a gene: 7. Germline V gives CDR1 LGHDT, CDR2 YNNKEL (reference sequence). CDR3 length: 17 amino acids. CDR3 sequence (DNA): TGTGCCAGCAGCCAAGGGGTAGGGACAGGGAATAACTATGGCTACACCTTC. Translated, it gives CASSQGVGTGNNYGYTF.

CDR3 DNA: TGTGCCAGCAGCGTAGAGCAGGGGCCAACCTACGAGCAGTACTTC. This translates into CASSVEQGPTYEQYF. The rearrangement uses TRBV9 and TRBJ2-7; TRBD1 might be the D (6 bases). V was trimmed by 0 bases and J by 2 bases, leaving 12 bases between them. This CDR3 contains 15 residues. Germline CDR1 SGDLS, CDR2 YYNGEE.

The chain has TRBV7-2 and TRBJ2-1; TRBD1 matches at 9 bases. This CDR3 comprises 14 residues. V shed 4 bases and J 7 bases; nucleotides not matched to a gene: 5. CDR1 SGHTA and CDR2 FQGNSA come from the germline V gene. The DNA of the CDR3 is TGTGCCAGCAGCTGGCGGACAGGGGATAATGAGCAGTTCTTC. It yields the protein CASSWRTGDNEQFF.

In the case of this clone: Distinct nucleotide sequences in the sample also encode this CDR3. The genes are TRBV12-3 or TRBV12-4 and TRBJ1-2, with 7 positions matching TRBD1. The CDR3 loop spans 13 amino acids. The V segment lost 5 bases and the J segment 4 bases; nucleotides outside the gene matches: 4. The CDR3 here is CASSPDRAYGYTF. The CDR3 nucleotides are TGTGCCAGCAGTCCCGACAGGGCCTATGGCTACACCTTC.

The CDR3 DNA is TGCGCCAGCAGCCAAATGGGCAGGGTCCCAGGAAACACCATATATTTT. Translating it yields CASSQMGRVPGNTIYF. The rearrangement joins TRBV4-3 to TRBJ1-3; possible D gene TRBD1, 5 bases. The CDR3 loop spans 16 amino acids. Germline-derived CDR1 and CDR2 are LGHNA and YSLEER. V was shortened by 2 bases and J by 4 bases, with 15 bases between the two germline ends.

The chain employs TRBV6-1 and TRBJ2-7, with TRBD1 identical over 7 bases. The CDR3 extends over 15 amino acids. With 0 bases clipped from V and 2 bases from J, the junction kept 4 bases outside the gene matches. The germline CDR1 and CDR2 sequences are MNHNS and SASEGT. The CDR3 DNA reads as TGTGCCAGCAGTGAAGCGGAAGGACAGGCCTACGAGCAGTACTTC. It encodes CASSEAEGQAYEQYF.

Only one count was recorded for this clone. The V gene is TRBV4-1, the J gene TRBJ2-7; 10 nucleotides align to TRBD1. The CDR3 length is 15 residues. Germline CDR1 MGHRA, CDR2 YSYEKL. V dropped 4 bases and J dropped 2; count of bases not matched to a gene: 5. For the CDR3, the DNA is TGCGCCAGCAGCCTACCGGGACAGGGGACCTACGAGCAGTACTTC. Translating gives CASSLPGQGTYEQYF.

This chain links TRBV2 with TRBJ2-6; the match to TRBD1 covers 7 bases. The CDR3 consists of 18 residues. Germline assignment: CDR1 SNHLY and CDR2 FYNNEI. V lost 1 base, J lost 3 bases, and 9 bases stayed unmatched. DNA for the CDR3: TGTGCCAGCAGTGAAGTATACCAGGGGGTCATTGGGGCCAACGTCCTGACTTTC. Its protein product is CASSEVYQGVIGANVLTF. The full variable domain, rest sourced from reference TRBV2 and TRBJ2-6, is EPEVTQTPSHQVTQMGQEVILRCVPISNHLYFYWYRQILGQKVEFLVSFYNNEISEKSEIFDDQFSVERPDGSNFTLKIRSTKLEDSAMYFCASSEVYQGVIGANVLTFGAGSRLTVL.

The V and J genes are TRBV7-9 and TRBJ2-7; the match to TRBD2 covers 11 bases. V lost 5 bases and J lost 3; bases outside the gene matches: 6. CDR3 size: 15 residues. Germline V gene data show CDR1 as SEHNR and CDR2 as FQNEAQ (reference sequence). The CDR3 reads CASSKGLAAVYEQYF. The CDR3 DNA reads TGTGCCAGCAGCAAGGGACTAGCGGCAGTCTACGAGCAGTACTTC.

The chain is built from TRBV11-2 and TRBJ2-1; TRBD2 matches at 10 bases. The CDR3 covers 16 residues. Germline lookup yields CDR1 SGHAT and CDR2 FQNNGV. V was pared by 5 bases and J by 2 bases, with 6 bases of the junction left unmatched. For the CDR3, the DNA is TGTGCCAGCAGCCGGAGCGGGGGGGGAACCTACAATGAGCAGTTCTTC. Translated: CASSRSGGGTYNEQFF.

The chain joins TRBV14 to TRBJ2-5, with TRBD1 identical over 9 bases. CDR3 length: 15 amino acids. The V and J ends lost 1 base and 1 base, in that order; junction bases with no gene match: 1. The V gene's germline CDR1 is SGHDN and CDR2 FVKESK. The CDR3 nucleotides are TGTGCCAGCAGCCAAGGGACAGGGGTCCAAGAGACCCAGTACTTC. It is translated as CASSQGTGVQETQYF.

The genes are TRBV11-3 and TRBJ2-1, with 7 bases identical to TRBD2. CDR3 length equals 16 residues. J gave up 7 bases and V 5 bases, and 14 bases lay outside the gene matches. The germline gives CDR1 SGHNT, CDR2 YENEEA. The CDR3 DNA reads TGTGCCAGCAGCCAAGATAGCGGGCAGGGCGGGAATGAGCAGTTCTTC. It encodes CASSQDSGQGGNEQFF.

This clone was seen only a few times. The gene calls are TRBV6-6 and TRBJ1-1, with D possibly matching TRBD1 (5 bases). Trimming took 8 bases from V and 10 from J, leaving 26 bases between them. Germline values: CDR1 MNHNY, CDR2 SVGAGI (reference sequence). There are 15 residues in the CDR3. This CDR3 reads CASFPREGAVQGAFF. CDR3 DNA: TGTGCCAGCTTCCCAAGGGAGGGCGCGGTCCAGGGAGCTTTCTTT.